This is a list of T cell receptor beta chains from one sample in a study of blood T cell repertoires in COVID-19. Libraries were prepared by immunoSEQ multiplex PCR; TCRdb keeps only in-frame clonotypes and omits some of them. The sample holds 200,000 or so clones, about 79% seen once. The sequenced sample was peripheral blood. The receptors shown here come from a human donor in a cohort sampled during active COVID-19. Each CDR3 is given with its conserved first and last residue. A D gene is named only where the DNA matches it firmly. A clone size is listed for some rows: how often the clone was seen (once, few, many), or a class if it is expanded.

TRBV27,-,TRBJ2-7,TRBD1,CASIDRDGEQYF,TGTGCCAGCATTGACAGGGATGGCGAGCAGTACTTC
TRBV2,-,TRBJ2-7,-,CASSGQYSNF,TGTGCCAGCAGCGGACAGTATAGTAACTTC
TRBV28,-,TRBJ2-4,TRBD2,CASSFFGGSGNIQYF,TGTGCCAGCAGTTTTTTCGGCGGGAGTGGGAACATTCAGTACTTC
TRBV27,few,TRBJ2-7,-,CASSLGGKASGEQYF,TGTGCCAGCAGTTTGGGCGGGAAGGCTTCGGGCGAGCAGTACTTC
TRBV6-6,-,TRBJ2-7,-,CASTAGSYEQYF,TGTGCCAGCACAGCGGGCTCCTACGAGCAGTACTTC
TRBV7-2,-,TRBJ2-3,TRBD2,CASSRRSSGDLSTDTQYF,TGTGCCAGCAGCCGGAGGAGTAGCGGGGACCTTAGCACAGATACGCAGTATTTT
TRBV10-2,-,TRBJ2-7,-,CASRTGGEGYEQYF,TGCGCCAGCAGGACAGGAGGGGAGGGATACGAGCAGTACTTC
TRBV27,-,TRBJ1-4,-,CASSSLRANRDEKLFF,TGTGCCAGCAGTAGCTTGAGGGCTAATCGGGATGAAAAACTGTTTTTT
TRBV2,few,TRBJ1-6,-,CASSEQGRSPLHF,TGTGCCAGCAGTGAACAGGGCCGGTCACCCCTCCACTTT
TRBV2,-,TRBJ2-4,-,CASRNRVAKNIQYF,TGTGCCAGCAGGAACAGGGTAGCCAAAAACATTCAGTACTTC
TRBV27,many,TRBJ1-1,-,CASRPSVNTEAFF,TGTGCCAGCAGACCCAGCGTGAACACTGAAGCTTTCTTT
TRBV3-1/TRBV3-2,few,TRBJ2-5,-,CASSQDFQRETQYF,TGTGCCAGCAGCCAAGATTTCCAGCGGGAGACCCAGTACTTC
TRBV6-5,few,TRBJ1-6,TRBD1,CASSRTGKADSPLHF,TGTGCCAGCAGTCGGACAGGGAAAGCGGATTCACCCCTCCACTTT
TRBV10-1,-,TRBJ2-1,-,CASSSTGLSYNEQFF,TGCGCCAGCAGTTCAACTGGGCTCTCCTACAATGAGCAGTTCTTC
TRBV19,-,TRBJ1-5,-,CASRGGFSNQPQHF,TGTGCCAGTCGAGGAGGGTTTAGCAATCAGCCCCAGCATTTT
TRBV2,-,TRBJ2-5,-,CASRLDWQETQYF,TGTGCCAGCAGGTTGGACTGGCAAGAGACCCAGTACTTC
TRBV5-4,-,TRBJ2-2,-,CASSVTNTGELFF,TGTGCCAGCAGCGTTACGAACACCGGGGAGCTGTTTTTT
TRBV9,-,TRBJ2-2,TRBD1,CASSSYPGTGLRGGLFF,TGTGCCAGCAGCTCTTATCCCGGGACAGGTTTACGAGGGGGGCTGTTTTTT
TRBV19,-,TRBJ2-7,TRBD1,CASRNRGEQYF,TGTGCCAGTCGCAACAGGGGCGAGCAGTACTTC
TRBV2,-,TRBJ2-3,-,CASSEGSGGSTDTQYF,TGTGCCAGCAGTGAAGGGAGCGGTGGGAGCACAGATACGCAGTATTTT
TRBV12-5,-,TRBJ2-1,-,CASGLVQAEQFF,TGTGCTAGTGGTTTGGTACAGGCGGAGCAGTTCTTC
TRBV5-1,-,TRBJ2-7,TRBD1,CASSLQDRGRFHKYF,TGCGCCAGCAGCTTACAAGACAGGGGGCGATTCCATAAGTACTTC
TRBV6-5,-,TRBJ2-2,TRBD2,CASSRGEGELFF,TGTGCCAGCAGTCGGGGGGAAGGGGAGCTGTTTTTT
TRBV10-3,-,TRBJ2-5,TRBD2,CAISESIAGVVGETQYF,TGTGCCATCAGTGAGTCGATAGCGGGAGTGGTTGGAGAGACCCAGTACTTC
TRBV11-2,-,TRBJ2-7,-,CASSLRGTYEQYF,TGTGCCAGCAGCTTACGCGGGACCTACGAGCAGTACTTC
TRBV7-8,-,TRBJ1-5,-,CASSDREGFYSNQPQHF,TGTGCCAGCAGCGACCGGGAGGGGTTTTATAGCAATCAGCCCCAGCATTTT
TRBV29-1,-,TRBJ1-2,-,CSVALVVGGGYTF,TGCAGCGTTGCCCTGGTGGTGGGAGGTGGCTACACCTTC
TRBV21-1,-,TRBJ2-5,-,CASRYSPTRTSQETQYF,TGTGCCAGCAGATACAGCCCTACCAGAACTAGCCAAGAGACCCAGTACTTC
TRBV5-1,once,TRBJ2-1,TRBD2,CASGLAGYGGNEQFF,TGCGCCAGCGGACTAGCGGGGTATGGGGGCAATGAGCAGTTCTTC
TRBV5-1,-,TRBJ2-7,TRBD1,CASSLRPGTVSYEQYF,TGCGCCAGCAGCTTACGCCCCGGGACAGTCTCCTACGAGCAGTACTTC
TRBV24-1,-,TRBJ2-1,TRBD2,CATCASGSSYNEQFF,TGTGCCACCTGTGCTAGCGGGAGCTCCTACAATGAGCAGTTCTTC
TRBV27,-,TRBJ2-7,TRBD1,CASSTGTGGYEQYF,TGTGCCAGCAGTACCGGGACAGGGGGCTACGAGCAGTACTTC
TRBV5-1,-,TRBJ2-3,-,CASSFGSVADTQYF,TGCGCCAGCAGCTTCGGGAGTGTGGCAGATACGCAGTATTTT
TRBV5-1,-,TRBJ2-3,TRBD2,CASSLVGSSGGTDTQYF,TGCGCCAGCAGCTTGGTCGGATCTAGCGGAGGCACAGATACGCAGTATTTT
TRBV7-9,-,TRBJ2-1,-,CASSLERRSSYNEQFF,TGTGCCAGCAGCTTAGAACGCCGGAGCTCCTACAATGAGCAGTTCTTC
TRBV9,once,TRBJ2-3,TRBD2,CASSIASGYTDTQYF,TGTGCCAGCAGCATCGCTAGCGGATACACAGATACGCAGTATTTT
TRBV11-2,-,TRBJ2-1,TRBD2,CASSPRGESSYNEQFF,TGTGCCAGCAGCCCCCGGGGGGAGAGCTCCTACAATGAGCAGTTCTTC
TRBV30,-,TRBJ1-1,-,CAWILMNTEAFF,TGTGCCTGGATTCTAATGAACACTGAAGCTTTCTTT
TRBV30,-,TRBJ2-2,-,CAWRAYTGELFF,TGTGCCTGGAGAGCCTACACCGGGGAGCTGTTTTTT
TRBV18,-,TRBJ2-7,TRBD2,CASSPLAGTTYEQYF,TGTGCCAGCTCACCTCTAGCGGGGACGACCTACGAGCAGTACTTC
TRBV29-1,-,TRBJ2-7,-,CSAMTATNEQYF,TGCAGCGCCATGACAGCCACTAACGAGCAGTACTTC
TRBV28,few,TRBJ2-7,-,CASSGTGFDEQYF,TGTGCCAGCAGTGGCACAGGGTTCGACGAGCAGTACTTC